The clone carrying this T cell receptor beta chain has just a few counts. A modified ARM-PCR protocol with three rounds of nested PCR amplified TCRbeta. Each CDR3 protein gets one entry after TCRdb re-called the multiplex PCR reads with MiXCR. The table records approximately 77,000 distinct CDR3 sequences, roughly 80% of them present only once. V lost 7 bases and J 2 bases, leaving 12 bases between the germline ends. Germline-derived CDR1 and CDR2 are SGHVS and FQNEAQ. CDR3 length: 13 amino acids. This record comes from a study of tumor and adjacent non-tumor tissue in lung cancer. About the research overall: Aged about 31 to 76 years, patients included 9 to 11 men and about 5 women with stage I to III disease. Around 4.5 million productive TCRbeta reads were obtained per sample on average.

This sample's RNA came from whole unsorted tissue. More than 3 cm separated this lung sample from the edge of the tumor. The rearrangement uses TRBV7-8 and TRBJ2-7; TRBD2 might be the D (5 bases). This receptor was identified in a man aged 60-69 years with non-small cell lung cancer. The sequenced sample was distant non-tumor lung tissue. The chain's CDR3 is CASTQNGAYEQYF. The CDR3 nucleotides are TGTGCCAGCACCCAGAACGGGGCCTACGAGCAGTACTTC.